This paragraph reports one T cell receptor beta chain. The antigen remains unidentified. This sample was taken from a study of cytomegalovirus exposure and HLA in healthy donors. General study findings and limits: Earlier analysis yielded a pattern in which most TCR beta V segments were productive about 90% or about 30% of the time. Among TCR sequences, most were rare, though some public TCRs appeared in many donors. Association of approximately 18,000 TCR beta sequences with HLA alleles was found at 0.05 false discovery rate in a later analysis.

Regarding donors, all were healthy bone marrow donors. Vbeta (60) and Jbeta (13) primers were used in the PCR. TCRdb's table, derived via immunoSEQ multiplex PCR, lists solely in-frame clones and lacks some. The sample lists approximately 260,000 clones, approximately 85% seen once, with about 2% in the top ten. V was shortened by 3 bases and J by 4 bases, with 9 bases between the two germline ends. The germline CDR1 and CDR2 sequences are SGDLS and YYNGEE. The CDR3 loop spans 13 amino acids. Sequenced: PBMCs. This chain uses TRBV9 with TRBJ2-3; D uncertain. The sequence came from a woman aged 35 to 49 in good health and CMV-seropositive. The CDR3 DNA is TGTGCCAGCAGCGCCCCCTCCCCAGATACGCAGTATTTT. This codes for CASSAPSPDTQYF.